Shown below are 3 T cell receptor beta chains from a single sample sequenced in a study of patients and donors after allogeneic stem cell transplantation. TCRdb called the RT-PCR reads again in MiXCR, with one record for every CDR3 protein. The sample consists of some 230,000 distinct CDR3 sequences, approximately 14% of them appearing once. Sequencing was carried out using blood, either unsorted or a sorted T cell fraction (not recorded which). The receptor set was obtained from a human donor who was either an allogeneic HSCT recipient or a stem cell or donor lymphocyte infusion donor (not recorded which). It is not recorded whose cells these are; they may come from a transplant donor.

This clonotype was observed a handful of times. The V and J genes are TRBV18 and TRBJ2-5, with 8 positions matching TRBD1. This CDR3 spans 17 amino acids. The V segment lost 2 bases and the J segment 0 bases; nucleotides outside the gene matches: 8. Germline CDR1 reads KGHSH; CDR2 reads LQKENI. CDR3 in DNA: TGTGCCAGCTCACCAATGCGACAGGGGACCTACCAAGAGACCCAGTACTTC. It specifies CASSPMRQGTYQETQYF. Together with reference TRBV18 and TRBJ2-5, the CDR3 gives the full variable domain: NAGVMQNPRHLVRRRGQEARLRCSPMKGHSHVYWYRQLPEEGLKFMVYLQKENIIDESGMPKERFSAEFPKEGPSILRIQQVVRGDSAAYFCASSPMRQGTYQETQYFGPGTRLLVL.

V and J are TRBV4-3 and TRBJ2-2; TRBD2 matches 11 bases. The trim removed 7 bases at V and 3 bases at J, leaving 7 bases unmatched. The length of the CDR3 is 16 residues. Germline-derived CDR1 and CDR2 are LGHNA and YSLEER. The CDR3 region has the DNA TGCGCCAGCACCATCGTAGCGGGGGGGCACACCGGGGAGCTGTTTTTT. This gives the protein CASTIVAGGHTGELFF.

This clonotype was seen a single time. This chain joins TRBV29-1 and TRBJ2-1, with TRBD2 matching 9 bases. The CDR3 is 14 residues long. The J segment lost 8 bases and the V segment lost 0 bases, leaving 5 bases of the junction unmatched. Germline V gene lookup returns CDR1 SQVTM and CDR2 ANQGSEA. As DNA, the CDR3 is TGCAGCGTTGAAGATAGCGGGAGCGGGGATGAGCAGTTCTTC. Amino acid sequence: CSVEDSGSGDEQFF.